This T cell receptor beta chain was profiled in a study of cytomegalovirus exposure and HLA in healthy donors. Germline values: CDR1 MGHRA, CDR2 YSYEKL. The CDR3 length is 17 residues. V was pared by 0 bases and J by 9 bases, with 7 bases of the junction left unmatched. The study ran its PCR with 60 Vbeta and 13 Jbeta primers. The data were produced by immunoSEQ multiplex PCR, yet TCRdb's version contains in-frame clones alone and is incomplete. The sample has fewer than 250,000 clones, 75% to 80% seen once. The receptor comes from a male donor in good health and CMV-seronegative. The chain links TRBV4-1 to TRBJ2-1, with 14 bases aligning to TRBD2. Sequencing was carried out using PBMCs. CDR3 in amino acids: CASSQDVGGLAGGEQFF. CDR3 sequence (DNA): TGCGCCAGCAGCCAAGATGTGGGAGGACTAGCGGGAGGTGAGCAGTTCTTC.